A single sample gave rise to the 14 T cell receptor beta chains below, sequenced in a study of T cell repertoires in cytomegalovirus infection. TCRdb re-derived calls from the reads in MiXCR, one entry per CDR3 protein. The data hold around 240,000 distinct CDR3 sequences, with 22% observed a single time. The sequenced sample consisted of CD8+ T cells from PBMCs. Every receptor here comes from a human donor in good health (CMV status not recorded). Some clones in this sample may be carry-over from other donors' samples.

This rearrangement joins TRBV19 to TRBJ2-1, with D perhaps TRBD2 (5 bases). The CDR3 runs to 15 residues. V lost 3 bases and J 3 bases, leaving 12 bases between the germline ends. In germline, CDR1 is LNHDA, CDR2 SQIVND (reference sequence). As DNA, the CDR3 is TGTGCCAGTAGTATTGTCGGGGTCCTCTACAATGAGCAGTTCTTC. Translated: CASSIVGVLYNEQFF.

This clonotype has more than one count but fewer than ten. The chain has TRBV28 and TRBJ2-7; D is possibly TRBD2 (7 bases). The V end lost 8 bases, the J end lost 1 base, and 15 bases lay between the germline ends. This CDR3 contains 14 residues. Per the germline V gene, CDR1 is MDHEN and CDR2 is SYDVKM. The CDR3 DNA follows: TGTGCCAGCGAGGGGGAGGGGCTTTCCTACGAGCAGTACTTC. It translates to CASEGEGLSYEQYF.

The table lists this clonotype with many counts. V and J are TRBV12-3 or TRBV12-4 and TRBJ2-1; D unresolved. The CDR3 extends over 13 amino acids. Between the trimmed V and J ends, which lost 8 bases and 0 bases, there was a span of 8 bases. CDR3 sequence (DNA): TGTGCCAGCCAAGAGAGCTCCTACAATGAGCAGTTCTTC. Its protein is CASQESSYNEQFF.

The chain carries TRBV11-2 and TRBJ2-1, with D perhaps matching TRBD1 or TRBD2 (5 bases each). The CDR3 contains 16 residues. The germline V gene has CDR1 SGHAT and CDR2 FQNNGV. Deletions cut 1 base from V and 3 bases from J, with 13 bases between. The CDR3 sequence is CASSLAARGLYNEQFF. In DNA form, the CDR3 reads TGTGCCAGCAGCTTAGCGGCGAGGGGCCTCTACAATGAGCAGTTCTTC. The entire variable domain, with the rest obtained from reference TRBV11-2 and TRBJ2-1, is as follows: EAGVAQSPRYKIIEKRQSVAFWCNPISGHATLYWYQQILGQGPKLLIQFQNNGVVDDSQLPKDRFSAERLKGVDSTLKIQPAKLEDSAVYLCASSLAARGLYNEQFFGPGTRLTVL.

This clonotype has only a few counts. This CDR3 reads CASSNSGSTDTQYF. The CDR3 DNA sequence: TGTGCCAGCAGTAATAGCGGTAGCACAGATACGCAGTATTTT. The chain is built from TRBV28 and TRBJ2-3; D may be TRBD2 (6 bases). CDR3 length: 14 residues. Trimming cost V 5 bases and J 0 bases, with 9 bases left between them. CDR1 and CDR2 from the germline V gene are MDHEN and SYDVKM.

This clonotype was counted many times. This chain links TRBV19 with TRBJ1-2, with D perhaps matching TRBD1 (5 bases). The V gene lost 4 bases and the J gene lost 2 bases, with 14 bases spanning the gap. Germline V gives CDR1 LNHDA, CDR2 SQIVND (reference sequence). CDR3 length: 15 residues. For the CDR3, the DNA is TGTGCCAGTAGTACATACCTACAGGAAAACTATGGCTACACCTTC. Amino acid sequence: CASSTYLQENYGYTF.

This clonotype was observed many times. The chain joins TRBV12-3 or TRBV12-4 to TRBJ1-1; TRBD1 aligns across 7 bases. The trim removed 7 bases at V and 0 bases at J, leaving 5 bases unmatched. This CDR3 has 14 amino acids. In DNA form, the CDR3 reads TGTGCCAGCAATCGGGACAGAATGAACACTGAAGCTTTCTTT. This sequence encodes CASNRDRMNTEAFF.

This clonotype occurred a few times. This chain joins TRBV5-4 and TRBJ1-1; 7 nucleotides align to TRBD1. Germline loops: CDR1 SGHNT, CDR2 YYREEE (reference sequence). With V trimmed by 4 bases and J by 9 bases, 9 bases remained unmatched. The CDR3 is 13 amino acids. The CDR3 DNA reads TGTGCCAGCAGCCCGGACAGGTTAACGCAAGCTTTCTTT. Translating it yields CASSPDRLTQAFF.

This rearrangement joins TRBV19 to TRBJ2-4; the match to TRBD2 covers 7 bases. CDR1 LNHDA and CDR2 SQIVND come from the germline V gene (reference sequence). The V gene end was trimmed by 5 bases and the J gene end by 8 bases; junction bases not matched to a gene: 9. This CDR3 is built from 14 residues. The CDR3 reads CASSAPAGLDIQYF. For the CDR3, the DNA is TGTGCCAGTAGTGCCCCAGCGGGGTTAGACATTCAGTACTTC.

On this clonotype itself: The junction departs from germline at one end; a sequencing error may be responsible. The V gene is TRBV7-6, the J gene TRBJ2-5; 9 bases line up with TRBD1. The CDR3 sequence is 15 residues long. Germline V gene lookup returns CDR1 SGHVS and CDR2 FNYEAQ. CDR3 region: CASSLAGTGKETRYF. For the CDR3, the DNA is TGTGCCAGCAGCTTAGCCGGGACAGGGAAAGAGACCCGGTACTTC.

This clonotype has at least ten counts. The V and J genes are TRBV6-2 or TRBV6-3 and TRBJ2-7; D ambiguous. V shed 7 bases and J shed 5 bases, with 27 bases lying between them. Germline CDR1 and CDR2: MNHEY and SVGEGT. The CDR3 spans 17 residues. The CDR3 DNA reads as TGTGCCAGCATTGACAAATCGGATTATCCCCTCCCCCACGAGCAGTACTTC. This encodes CASIDKSDYPLPHEQYF.

This rearrangement joins TRBV9 to TRBJ2-5; D is possibly TRBD2 (5 bases). CDR3 length: 16 amino acids. Germline CDR1 reads SGDLS; CDR2 reads YYNGEE. V lost 1 base and J 4 bases, leaving 17 bases between the germline ends. CDR3 amino acids: CASSVSSSLVPETQYF. The CDR3 DNA follows: TGTGCCAGCAGCGTATCTAGCAGCTTGGTCCCAGAGACCCAGTACTTC.

In this sample, this clonotype turned up many times. This chain uses TRBV28 with TRBJ2-1, with TRBD2 matching over 13 bases. Germline CDR1 and CDR2: MDHEN and SYDVKM. The junction had 8 bases not matched to a gene; V was cut back by 6 bases and J by 9 bases. The CDR3 is 15 amino acids. The CDR3 coding sequence is TGTGCCAGCAGGCGAACTAGCGGGGGGGCCAGTGAGCAGTTCTTC. It translates to CASRRTSGGASEQFF.

This clonotype has more than one count but fewer than ten. The chain is built from TRBV2 and TRBJ1-1; 11 bases agree with TRBD1. Germline V CDR1 and CDR2: SNHLY, FYNNEI. The CDR3 runs to 14 residues. Trimming cost V 6 bases and J 7 bases; bases outside gene matches: 7. The CDR3 loop is CASRAGTGGLEAFF. In nucleotides, the CDR3 is TGTGCCAGCAGAGCTGGGACAGGGGGGCTTGAAGCTTTCTTT.